Below, one TCR beta chain is given with its context. In the source study's methods: Researchers report that nucleated cell counts were estimated from reference gene primer amplification. Measured with immunoSEQ multiplex PCR; TCRdb has only the in-frame clones, and not every one. D and trimming come from the DNA, and the V and J calls and clone size come from that table. The table lists about 480,000 clones, 88% of them singletons, with 8% to 9.5% in the top ten. These data come from a study of blood T cell repertoires in COVID-19. Across the study: T cells, B-cell-depleted T cells, or PBMCs provided the cDNA or gDNA that served as material.

V gave up 4 bases and J gave up 4 bases; unmatched junction bases: 9. The CDR3 length is 16 residues. Germline V gene lookup returns CDR1 SGHNT and CDR2 YENEEA. The receptor comes from a woman aged 60 to 75 who had recovered from COVID-19. The specimen sequenced was PBMCs or T cells enriched from blood (not recorded which). The J gene is TRBJ2-2, the V gene TRBV11-3; 7 bases match TRBD1. CDR3 sequence: CASSSRTGRGTGELFF. DNA for the CDR3: TGTGCCAGCAGCTCCCGGACAGGAAGGGGCACCGGGGAGCTGTTTTTT.